The T cell receptor (beta chain) under discussion was sequenced for a study of blood T cell repertoires in COVID-19. Study in general: The study drew acute and convalescent COVID-19 samples from the United States, Italy and Spain.

This CDR3 is built from 17 residues. Germline loops: CDR1 LNHDA, CDR2 SQIVND (reference sequence). The V and J ends lost 5 bases and 6 bases, in that order; junction bases with no gene match: 12. Clones were sequenced by immunoSEQ multiplex PCR, and TCRdb holds only the in-frame ones, with some missing. Of 200,000 to 300,000 clones listed, around nine tenths were seen once; the top ten hold roughly 9.8%. Sequenced sample: peripheral blood. This TCR derives from a man aged 40-49 years who had recovered from COVID-19. V and J are TRBV19 and TRBJ2-2; 10 bases match TRBD2. DNA for the CDR3: TGTGCCAGTAGTCCACGGACTAGCGGTTATCGGGCCGGGGAGCTGTTTTTT. As protein: CASSPRTSGYRAGELFF.